A selection of T cell receptor beta chains follows, all from one sample in a study of blood T cell repertoires in COVID-19. Here immunoSEQ multiplex PCR was the method, and the copy in TCRdb shows in-frame clones only, minus some. The sample lists around 78,000 clones, around nine tenths occurring once. Sequenced: peripheral blood. These receptor sequences come from a woman in her sixties or seventies with acute or convalescent COVID-19. Both conserved end residues are part of each CDR3. A D gene is named only where the DNA matches it firmly.

TRBV5-5	TRBD1	TRBJ1-5	TGTGCCAGCAGCTTGAGGGGACAGGGTCAGCCCCAGCATTTT	CASSLRGQGQPQHF
TRBV28	TRBD1	TRBJ1-1	TGTGCCAGCAGTCCCTCCGAGACAGGGACTGAAGCTTTCTTT	CASSPSETGTEAFF
TRBV6-6	-	TRBJ1-6	TGTGCCAGCAGTTCTACAGGGTCTCAGGGTTCACCCCTCCACTTT	CASSSTGSQGSPLHF
TRBV19	TRBD1	TRBJ1-1	TGTGCCAGTAGTTCCCAGACAGGGGTTGGGAACACTGAAGCTTTCTTT	CASSSQTGVGNTEAFF
TRBV29-1	TRBD2	TRBJ2-7	TGCAGCGCCGGAGCGGGGGGCGGCGAGCAGTACTTC	CSAGAGGGEQYF
TRBV27	-	TRBJ2-7	TGTGCCAGCCGATGGGGGCAGGGGATATACGAGCAGTACTTC	CASRWGQGIYEQYF
TRBV6-6	TRBD1	TRBJ1-1	TGTGCCAGCAGCCACGGACAGGGTCGCTCTGAAGCTTTCTTT	CASSHGQGRSEAFF
TRBV4-3	-	TRBJ1-2	TGCGCCAGCAGCCAACAAGCGGGGGGGATTAACTATGGCTACACCTTC	CASSQQAGGINYGYTF
TRBV7-9	TRBD2	TRBJ2-3	TGTGCCAGCAGCGCACCGTCCGGGACTAAAGTCACAGATACGCAGTATTTT	CASSAPSGTKVTDTQYF
TRBV28	TRBD1	TRBJ2-6	TGTGCCAGCAGGACTTGGCCCGGACAGGGCCCCGCTGGGGCCAACGTCCTGACTTTC	CASRTWPGQGPAGANVLTF
TRBV30	TRBD2	TRBJ2-2	TGTGCAACAGGCGTGGAGCGGGGGGTTAGCGGGGAGCTGTTTTTT	CATGVERGVSGELFF
TRBV9	TRBD1	TRBJ1-4	TGTGCCAGCAGCGTAACAGGGGCTAATGAAAAACTGTTTTTT	CASSVTGANEKLFF
TRBV11-2	TRBD2	TRBJ2-2	TGTGCCAGCAGCTTAGTCGACCAACTGGCGGGGGGGCTCACCGGGGAGCTGTTTTTT	CASSLVDQLAGGLTGELFF
TRBV19	TRBD2	TRBJ2-3	TGTGCCAGTAGTACAGGGACTAGCGGCACAGATACGCAGTATTTT	CASSTGTSGTDTQYF
TRBV2	-	TRBJ2-3	TGTGCCAGCAGTGGGGCAGCTTACACAGATACGCAGTATTTT	CASSGAAYTDTQYF
TRBV29-1	TRBD1	TRBJ2-7	TGCAGCCCGTACCGGGACAGGGACGAGCAGTACTTC	CSPYRDRDEQYF